This T cell receptor beta chain is drawn from a study of T cell responses to AZD1222 COVID-19 vaccine. The V gene's germline CDR1 is LGHNA and CDR2 YNFKEQ. This CDR3 region has 14 residues. With 1 base clipped from V and 8 bases from J, the junction kept 3 bases outside the gene matches. Sequencing used immunoSEQ multiplex PCR; TCRdb keeps in-frame clones, though not all of them. The data show approximately 150,000 clones, about 86% seen once. The sequence was obtained from an adult who received the AZD1222 COVID-19 vaccine. The chain uses TRBV4-2 and TRBJ2-1, with 9 bases that match TRBD2. Sample: peripheral blood, taken 28 days after the second AZD1222 dose. The CDR3 sequence: CASSQGTSVDEQFF. CDR3 sequence (DNA): TGTGCCAGCAGCCAAGGGACTAGCGTTGATGAGCAGTTCTTC.